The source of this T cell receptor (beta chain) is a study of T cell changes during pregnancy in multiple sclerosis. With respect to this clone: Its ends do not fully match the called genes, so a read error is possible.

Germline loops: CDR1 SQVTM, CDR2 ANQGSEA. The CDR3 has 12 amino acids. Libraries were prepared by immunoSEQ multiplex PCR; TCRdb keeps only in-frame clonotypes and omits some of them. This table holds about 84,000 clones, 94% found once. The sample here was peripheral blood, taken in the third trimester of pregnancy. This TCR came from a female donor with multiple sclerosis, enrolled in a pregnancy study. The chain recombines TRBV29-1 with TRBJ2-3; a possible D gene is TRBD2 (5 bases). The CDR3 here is CSFEGSTDTQYF. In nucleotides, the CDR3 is TGCAGCTTTGAGGGCAGCACAGATACGCAGTATTTT.